The next 22 T cell receptor beta chains were all read from a single sample in a study of T cell clones after liver transplantation. Libraries were prepared by immunoSEQ multiplex PCR; TCRdb keeps only in-frame clonotypes and omits some of them. The profile shows 20,000 to 25,000 clones, about four fifths of them singletons. The starting material was CD8+ T cells from blood, obtained around 54 months after liver transplant. Receptors were obtained from a human patient who received a liver transplant. Some T cells may have come from the graft donor.

The rearrangement joins TRBV2 to TRBJ2-7; the match to TRBD2 covers 7 bases. V shed 3 bases, J shed 8 bases, and the junction held 13 bases outside the gene matches. Germline loops: CDR1 SNHLY, CDR2 FYNNEI. The CDR3 is 15 residues long. CDR3: CASSDGEGTTTQQYF. The CDR3 nucleotides are TGTGCCAGCAGTGACGGGGAGGGTACCACTACGCAGCAGTACTTC.

The V call is TRBV29-1, the J call TRBJ2-1; 11 nucleotides align to TRBD2. CDR1 SQVTM and CDR2 ANQGSEA come from the germline V gene. Trimming at V came to 7 bases and at J to 7 bases, leaving 9 bases not matched to a gene. The CDR3 has 14 amino acids. Here the CDR3 DNA reads TGCAGCGCCAGTGGGGCTAGCGGGGGGAATGAGCAGTTCTTC. It yields the protein CSASGASGGNEQFF.

Notes on this clone: At the DNA level, this CDR3 is encoded by other sequences in the same sample as well. This chain uses TRBV5-2 with TRBJ1-3; the D call in the table, TRBD1, was not verified against the DNA. TRBV5-2 is a listed pseudogene. The CDR3 has 17 residues. Here the CDR3 reads CASSQGPGQGPGNTIYF. In DNA form, the CDR3 reads TGCGCCAGCAGCCAAGGGCCGGGACAGGGACCCGGAAACACCATATATTTT.

The chain has TRBV28 and TRBJ2-1; D is possibly TRBD1 (8 bases). With 6 bases removed from V and 10 bases from J, the gap between germline ends came to 13 bases. The CDR3 totals 12 residues. Germline CDR1 MDHEN, CDR2 SYDVKM. DNA for the CDR3: TGTGCCAGCAGGAACAGGGGGGGCGAGCAGTTCTTC. Translated, it gives CASRNRGGEQFF.

V and J are TRBV5-8 and TRBJ2-7; possible D gene TRBD2, 5 bases. CDR1 and CDR2 from the germline V gene are SGHTS and YDEGEE. Trimming took 2 bases from V and 0 from J, leaving 6 bases between them. This CDR3 has 13 residues. Written as DNA, the CDR3 is TGTGCCAGCAGCTTTGGGAGCTCCTACGAGCAGTACTTC. This gives the protein CASSFGSSYEQYF.

The chain uses TRBV25-1 and TRBJ2-3; a weak D match, TRBD1 (5 bases). The V end was cut by 5 bases, the J end by 5 bases, with 14 bases between. This CDR3 spans 14 amino acids. The germline V gene encodes CDR1 MGHDK and CDR2 SYGVNS. The CDR3: CASSYDSTIDTQYF. The DNA for the CDR3 is TGTGCCAGCAGTTACGACAGCACAATAGATACGCAGTATTTT.

The rearrangement joins TRBV18 to TRBJ2-1; D is undetermined. Germline loops: CDR1 KGHSH, CDR2 LQKENI. The V and J ends lost 6 bases and 1 base respectively, with 10 bases between them. The CDR3 runs 14 residues. The CDR3 sequence: CASSLTVSYNEQFF. For the CDR3, the DNA is TGTGCCAGCTCCCTCACAGTTTCCTACAATGAGCAGTTCTTC.

The chain uses TRBV7-9 and TRBJ1-6; TRBD1 might be the D (5 bases). Trimming removed 5 bases at V and 10 bases at J, with 24 bases between. Germline-derived CDR1 and CDR2 are SEHNR and FQNEAQ (reference sequence). This CDR3 spans 17 amino acids. CDR3 coding DNA: TGTGCCAGCAGCCCACGGGACGCCTTGGGAAGCGGGTCACCCCTCCACTTT. Its protein is CASSPRDALGSGSPLHF. The whole variable domain, filled in from reference TRBV7-9 and TRBJ1-6, reads DTGVSQNPRHKITKRGQNVTFRCDPISEHNRLYWYRQTLGQGPEFLTYFQNEAQLEKSRLLSDRFSAERPKGSFSTLEIQRTEQGDSAMYLCASSPRDALGSGSPLHFGNGTRLTVT.

V usage is TRBV25-1 and J usage is TRBJ2-7; D is ambiguous. The V gene lost 4 bases and the J gene lost 7 bases, with 8 bases spanning the gap. The CDR3 is made up of 11 amino acids. Germline lookup yields CDR1 MGHDK and CDR2 SYGVNS. As DNA, the CDR3 is TGTGCCAGCAGTGTATTACGGGAGCAGTACTTC. Protein product: CASSVLREQYF.

The V gene is TRBV11-3, the J gene TRBJ2-7; 9 nucleotides agree with TRBD2. CDR3 length: 17 amino acids. With 7 bases clipped from V and 3 bases from J, the junction kept 16 bases outside the gene matches. CDR1 and CDR2 from the germline V gene are SGHNT and YENEEA. Here the CDR3 reads CASISEGPSGDIYEQYF. CDR3 DNA: TGTGCCAGCATCTCGGAAGGACCTAGCGGGGACATCTACGAGCAGTACTTC.

This clone was counted only a few times. This chain connects TRBV28 to TRBJ1-1; D call uncertain. V was shortened by 2 bases and J by 1 base, with 11 bases between the two germline ends. This CDR3 is 15 amino acids long. Per germline, CDR1 MDHEN and CDR2 SYDVKM. The CDR3 sequence is CASSLAGDWNTEAFF. For the CDR3, the DNA is TGTGCCAGCAGTTTAGCCGGTGATTGGAACACTGAAGCTTTCTTT. Based on the CDR3 plus reference TRBV28 and TRBJ1-1, the full variable domain is DVKVTQSSRYLVKRTGEKVFLECVQDMDHENMFWYRQDPGLGLRLIYFSYDVKMKEKGDIPEGYSVSREKKERFSLILESASTNQTSMYLCASSLAGDWNTEAFFGQGTRLTVV.

The gene calls are TRBV7-8 and TRBJ2-3, with 7 bases identical to TRBD2. The V gene's germline CDR1 is SGHVS and CDR2 FQNEAQ. There are 16 residues in the CDR3. The V gene end was trimmed by 1 base and the J gene end by 4 bases; junction bases not matched to a gene: 8. The chain's CDR3 is CASSLGASGVADTQYF. Here the CDR3 DNA reads TGTGCCAGCAGCTTAGGGGCCAGCGGGGTCGCAGATACGCAGTATTTT.

This clone occurred a few times. The identical CDR3 is also encoded by other nucleotide sequences in the sample. The chain carries TRBV9 and TRBJ1-1; TRBD1 matches 7 bases. The CDR3 length is 14 residues. J was trimmed by 1 base and V by 0 bases; bases with no gene match: 0. Germline V gene lookup returns CDR1 SGDLS and CDR2 YYNGEE. CDR3 region: CASSVGQGNTEAFF. The CDR3 nucleotides are TGTGCCAGCAGCGTAGGACAGGGGAACACTGAAGCTTTCTTT.

The chain employs TRBV2 and TRBJ1-2; D possibly corresponds to TRBD1 (5 bases). The CDR3 is made up of 14 amino acids. Between the trimmed V and J ends, which lost 5 bases and 2 bases, there was a span of 12 bases. Looked up from germline, CDR1 is SNHLY and CDR2 is FYNNEI. The CDR3 DNA follows: TGTGCCAGCAGTCCCCGGGACCCAAACTATGGCTACACCTTC. It yields the protein CASSPRDPNYGYTF.

The genes are TRBV11-2 and TRBJ1-2; 9 bases align to TRBD1. With 0 bases clipped from V and 8 bases from J, the junction kept 7 bases outside the gene matches. Germline values: CDR1 SGHAT, CDR2 FQNNGV. The CDR3 is 15 amino acids. DNA for the CDR3: TGTGCCAGCAGCTTAGATTGGACAGGGGACGGGGGCTACACCTTC. This encodes CASSLDWTGDGGYTF. Using reference TRBV11-2 and TRBJ1-2 for the parts outside the CDR3, the full variable domain is EAGVAQSPRYKIIEKRQSVAFWCNPISGHATLYWYQQILGQGPKLLIQFQNNGVVDDSQLPKDRFSAERLKGVDSTLKIQPAKLEDSAVYLCASSLDWTGDGGYTFGSGTRLTVV.

The J gene is TRBJ1-2, the V gene TRBV21-1; the DNA was not used to check the table's D call, TRBD1. TRBV21-1 is a recognized pseudogene. This CDR3 comprises 15 residues. The CDR3 DNA follows: TGTGCCAGCAGCAAAGGGACAGTTTCTAACTATGGCTACACCTTC. It codes for CASSKGTVSNYGYTF.

This clone was seen more than once but under ten times. The genes are TRBV4-1 and TRBJ2-2; TRBD1 matches at 9 bases. This CDR3 is built from 14 residues. The trim removed 3 bases at V and 4 bases at J, leaving 0 bases unmatched. Looked up from germline, CDR1 is MGHRA and CDR2 is YSYEKL. In DNA, the CDR3 is TGCGCCAGCAGCCAGGACAGGGGCACCGGGGAGCTGTTTTTT. Its translation is CASSQDRGTGELFF.

The genes are TRBV6-5 and TRBJ2-7; TRBD1 is a possible D gene (5 bases). CDR3 length: 12 amino acids. Germline V gene lookup returns CDR1 MNHEY and CDR2 SVGAGI. With 10 bases removed from V and 3 bases from J, the gap between germline ends came to 13 bases. The CDR3 DNA sequence: TGTGCCACACCGCAGGGTCTCTACGAGCAGTACTTC. Its protein is CATPQGLYEQYF.

This rearrangement joins TRBV6-1 to TRBJ1-1; no reliable D call. This CDR3 has 11 residues. Per germline, CDR1 MNHNS and CDR2 SASEGT. V shed 6 bases and J shed 2 bases, with 4 bases lying between them. The CDR3 DNA reads TGTGCCAGCAGACCTAACACTGAAGCTTTCTTT. Its translation is CASRPNTEAFF.

V gene TRBV7-9 combines with J gene TRBJ1-1, with no clear D. CDR1 and CDR2 (germline): SEHNR, FQNEAQ (reference sequence). The V end lost 8 bases, the J end lost 10 bases, and 17 bases lay between the germline ends. The CDR3 covers 12 residues. As DNA, the CDR3 is TGTGCCAGCCAACCAGGCGAGGAACGAGCTTTCTTT. This encodes CASQPGEERAFF.

The count of this clone is one. This chain joins TRBV4-2 and TRBJ1-2; TRBD1 aligns across 7 bases. Germline V gene lookup returns CDR1 LGHNA and CDR2 YNFKEQ. This CDR3 contains 16 residues. V shed 0 bases and J 0 bases; nucleotides not matched to a gene: 4. CDR3 amino acids: CASSQDLTGTNYGYTF. The CDR3 bases are TGTGCCAGCAGCCAAGATTTGACAGGGACTAACTATGGCTACACCTTC.

This clone ranks as medium-sized. The chain carries TRBV4-1 and TRBJ1-5; D possibly corresponds to TRBD1 (5 bases). The germline V and J ends were trimmed by 4 bases and 1 base, with 17 bases remaining between them. The V gene's germline CDR1 is MGHRA and CDR2 YSYEKL. The CDR3 covers 17 residues. CDR3 amino acids: CASSPLGQGGSNQPQHF. CDR3 DNA sequence: TGCGCCAGCAGCCCCCTGGGGCAGGGCGGAAGCAATCAGCCCCAGCATTTT.